The following is a T cell receptor beta chain sequence with its context. This record belongs to a study of blood T cell repertoires in COVID-19. Using immunoSEQ multiplex PCR, the repertoire was profiled, and TCRdb retains in-frame clones only, with some absent. Seen here are roughly 170,000 clones, less than 90% observed once, and the top ten hold 20% to 25%. Germline CDR1 and CDR2: SGDLS and YYNGEE. The CDR3 contains 15 residues. V was clipped by 2 bases and J by 2 bases, with 10 bases between them. Sequences were obtained from peripheral blood. The source is a man in his 70s with active or convalescent COVID-19. The chain joins TRBV9 to TRBJ2-2; weak D call: TRBD2 (6 bases). The CDR3 sequence: CASSVGTHNTGELFF. CDR3 nucleotide sequence: TGTGCCAGCAGCGTCGGGACTCACAACACCGGGGAGCTGTTTTTT.